These 28 T cell receptor beta chains came from one sample sequenced in a study of blood T cell dynamics during melanoma immunotherapy. Assay used: immunoSEQ multiplex PCR; TCRdb lists only in-frame clones, some missing. The sample shows around 14,000 clones, over 75% of them seen only once. Time point here: pre-treatment baseline. Sequencing used blood, obtained from a patient treated with checkpoint blockade. The receptors stem from a human donor with melanoma.

The chain couples TRBV27 to TRBJ1-2; D gene ambiguous. Trimming pared 5 bases from V and 0 bases from J, leaving 10 bases between. This CDR3 contains 14 residues. CDR1 and CDR2 (germline): MNHEY, SMNVEV (reference sequence). Written as DNA, the CDR3 is TGTGCCAGCAGTCCATCTCCAACTAACTATGGCTACACCTTC. This encodes CASSPSPTNYGYTF.

The chain is built from TRBV6-5 and TRBJ2-3; 8 bases line up with TRBD2. The trim removed 5 bases at V and 5 bases at J, leaving 9 bases unmatched. This CDR3 contains 15 residues. Germline-derived CDR1 and CDR2 are MNHEY and SVGAGI. The CDR3, as DNA: TGTGCCAGCAGTCGCCAACGGGGGGGCCGAGATACGCAGTATTTT. Translation: CASSRQRGGRDTQYF.

The chain joins TRBV5-1 to TRBJ2-7; D possibly corresponds to TRBD2 (6 bases). This CDR3 region has 17 residues. The germline gives CDR1 SGHRS, CDR2 YFSETQ. Deletions cut 4 bases from V and 0 bases from J, with 20 bases between. This CDR3 reads CASSPEGPPGRSYEQYF. For the CDR3, the DNA is TGCGCCAGCAGCCCGGAGGGACCGCCCGGCCGCTCCTACGAGCAGTACTTC.

J is TRBJ2-5 and V is TRBV5-1, with TRBD2 matching 9 bases. The CDR3 is 16 amino acids. The trim removed 5 bases at V and 5 bases at J, leaving 13 bases unmatched. Germline CDR1 SGHRS, CDR2 YFSETQ. The chain's CDR3 is CASRVAGDPRAETQYF. For the CDR3, the DNA is TGCGCCAGCAGGGTAGCGGGGGACCCCAGGGCGGAGACCCAGTACTTC.

The J gene is TRBJ2-7, the V gene TRBV5-6, with D hard to call. V lost 0 bases, J lost 4 bases, and 14 bases lay in between. The CDR3 contains 15 residues. Germline V lookup: CDR1 SGHDT, CDR2 YYEEEE. CDR3 coding DNA: TGTGCCAGCAGCTTGGCTGCTAGGGTTCAGTACGAGCAGTACTTC. Amino acid sequence: CASSLAARVQYEQYF.

This sequence joins TRBV2 and TRBJ1-2; D is possibly TRBD1 (5 bases). In germline, CDR1 is SNHLY, CDR2 FYNNEI. V was clipped by 8 bases and J by 3 bases, with 7 bases between them. This CDR3 has 11 residues. The CDR3 reads CASRGHYGYTF. As DNA, the CDR3 is TGTGCCAGCCGGGGACACTATGGCTACACCTTC. Full variable domain (outside the CDR3, taken from reference TRBV2 and TRBJ1-2): EPEVTQTPSHQVTQMGQEVILRCVPISNHLYFYWYRQILGQKVEFLVSFYNNEISEKSEIFDDQFSVERPDGSNFTLKIRSTKLEDSAMYFCASRGHYGYTFGSGTRLTVV.

V gene TRBV2 combines with J gene TRBJ2-2; D is ambiguous. Trimming took 4 bases from V and 5 from J, leaving 8 bases between them. CDR1 and CDR2 from the germline V gene are SNHLY and FYNNEI. The CDR3 sequence is 13 residues long. DNA of the CDR3: TGTGCCAGCAGTGGCGATTATACCGGGGAGCTGTTTTTT. Residues: CASSGDYTGELFF. The full variable domain, its missing parts supplied by reference TRBV2 and TRBJ2-2, is EPEVTQTPSHQVTQMGQEVILRCVPISNHLYFYWYRQILGQKVEFLVSFYNNEISEKSEIFDDQFSVERPDGSNFTLKIRSTKLEDSAMYFCASSGDYTGELFFGEGSRLTVL.

This sequence joins TRBV11-2 and TRBJ2-2, with D unclear. Trimming shortened V by 6 bases and J by 8 bases, and 22 bases separated the two germline ends. The V gene's germline CDR1 is SGHAT and CDR2 FQNNGV. This CDR3 has 16 residues. DNA of the CDR3: TGTGCCAGCAGATCGATCTTGGGCGATTCGAGGGGGGAGCTGTTTTTT. Amino acids: CASRSILGDSRGELFF.

As DNA, the CDR3 is TGCGCCAGCAGTGAGTCCGTGGGGGCAGGCGGGGAGCTGTTTTTT. Translating it yields CASSESVGAGGELFF. The V call is TRBV10-1, the J call TRBJ2-2, with D perhaps TRBD1 (6 bases). Germline V gene sequence: CDR1 WNHNN, CDR2 SYGVQD (reference sequence). Trimming cost V 0 bases and J 7 bases, with 12 bases left between them. CDR3 length: 15 residues.

The V and J genes are TRBV6-1 and TRBJ2-7; 8 bases fit TRBD2. Germline V gives CDR1 MNHNS, CDR2 SASEGT. This CDR3 is built from 15 residues. V trimming: 7 bases; J trimming: 4 bases; junction bases outside the gene matches: 12. The CDR3 region is CASKVSQGGGYEQYF. DNA of the CDR3: TGTGCCAGCAAGGTTTCTCAGGGCGGGGGGTACGAGCAGTACTTC.

J is TRBJ2-2 and V is TRBV6-5, with a possible D match to TRBD2 (6 bases). The V and J ends lost 8 bases and 3 bases respectively, with 13 bases between them. Germline assignment: CDR1 MNHEY and CDR2 SVGAGI. This CDR3 comprises 14 residues. In nucleotides, the CDR3 is TGTGCCAGCCGGGAGATAGGGGACACCGGGGAGCTGTTTTTT. Translation: CASREIGDTGELFF.

The chain recombines TRBV7-9 with TRBJ2-7; D is ambiguous. CDR3 length equals 17 residues. Germline V gene lookup returns CDR1 SEHNR and CDR2 FQNEAQ (reference sequence). V was cut by 1 base and J by 1 base, with 17 bases left in between. CDR3 sequence reads: CASSLVDWAGGSYEQYF. CDR3 nucleotide sequence: TGTGCCAGCAGCTTAGTTGATTGGGCAGGTGGATCCTACGAGCAGTACTTC.

The rearrangement links TRBV2 to TRBJ1-5; D might be TRBD1 (6 bases). The V end lost 3 bases, the J end lost 5 bases, and 8 bases lay between the germline ends. Germline V lookup: CDR1 SNHLY, CDR2 FYNNEI. This CDR3 region has 13 residues. Written as DNA, the CDR3 is TGTGCCAGCAGTGACACAGGGTATCAGCCCCAGCATTTT. Amino acids: CASSDTGYQPQHF.

This chain connects TRBV18 to TRBJ1-5; 7 bases match TRBD1. CDR3 length: 17 amino acids. Losses at the gene ends were 3 bases for V and 6 bases for J; bases not matched to a gene: 14. Germline-derived CDR1 and CDR2 are KGHSH and LQKENI. The CDR3 loop reads CASSPPKTGSLGQPQHF. In DNA, the CDR3 is TGTGCCAGCTCACCCCCTAAGACAGGGTCGTTGGGTCAGCCCCAGCATTTT.

The chain links TRBV6-1 to TRBJ2-7; TRBD1 might be the D (5 bases). Between the trimmed V and J ends, which lost 2 bases and 3 bases, there was a span of 17 bases. The germline CDR1 and CDR2 sequences are MNHNS and SASEGT. The CDR3 totals 16 residues. The CDR3, as DNA: TGTGCCAGCAGTGAACTCCCCCAGGGCACGGACTACGAGCAGTACTTC. Translation: CASSELPQGTDYEQYF.

J is TRBJ1-1 and V is TRBV12-5; D call uncertain. The length of the CDR3 is 14 residues. Germline V gene sequence: CDR1 LGHNT, CDR2 FRNRAP. With 7 bases removed from V and 5 bases from J, the gap between germline ends came to 17 bases. Written as DNA, the CDR3 is TGTGCTAGTGTGAGGGCTGGTTCAAAGACTGAAGCTTTCTTT. Protein sequence: CASVRAGSKTEAFF.

The chain carries TRBV6-5 and TRBJ1-1, with 7 positions matching TRBD1. With V trimmed by 6 bases and J by 4 bases, 11 bases remained unmatched. Per the germline V gene, CDR1 is MNHEY and CDR2 is SVGAGI. CDR3 size: 15 residues. The CDR3 nucleotides are TGTGCCAGCAGCTCAGAGAGGGGGCATGGCACTGAAGCTTTCTTT. It encodes CASSSERGHGTEAFF.

The chain joins TRBV5-1 to TRBJ2-3; 10 bases align to TRBD2. CDR1 SGHRS and CDR2 YFSETQ come from the germline V gene. V trimming: 0 bases; J trimming: 6 bases; junction bases outside the gene matches: 7. This CDR3 comprises 16 residues. CDR3 amino acids: CASSLGLAGGPDTQYF. CDR3 nucleotide sequence: TGCGCCAGCAGCTTGGGACTAGCGGGCGGCCCGGATACGCAGTATTTT.

The gene calls are TRBV14 and TRBJ2-1, with TRBD1 as a possible D gene (6 bases). Germline V CDR1 and CDR2: SGHDN, FVKESK. CDR3 length: 15 amino acids. V was clipped by 5 bases and J by 4 bases, with 15 bases between them. CDR3 protein: CASSAGDRRYNEQFF. Here the CDR3 DNA reads TGTGCCAGCAGCGCCGGCGACAGGAGATACAATGAGCAGTTCTTC.

By share of the sample, this clone is medium-sized. The CDR3 spells CASSGLETGGQPQHF. CDR3 sequence (DNA): TGTGCCAGCAGTGGATTGGAGACAGGGGGTCAGCCCCAGCATTTT. The chain couples TRBV2 to TRBJ1-5; 9 bases are shared with TRBD1. The length of the CDR3 is 15 residues. The germline V gene has CDR1 SNHLY and CDR2 FYNNEI. V was clipped by 4 bases and J by 6 bases; unmatched bases: 7. Using reference TRBV2 and TRBJ1-5 for the parts outside the CDR3, the full variable domain is EPEVTQTPSHQVTQMGQEVILRCVPISNHLYFYWYRQILGQKVEFLVSFYNNEISEKSEIFDDQFSVERPDGSNFTLKIRSTKLEDSAMYFCASSGLETGGQPQHFGDGTRLSIL.

Only a few counts were recorded for this clone. The chain employs TRBV19 and TRBJ2-3; D uncertain. CDR1 and CDR2 (germline): LNHDA, SQIVND (reference sequence). V was cut by 2 bases and J by 2 bases, with 20 bases left in between. The CDR3 covers 18 residues. CDR3 bases: TGTGCCAGTAGTATAAGCGCCCTCCCGGGTTCTATCACAGATACGCAGTATTTT. It encodes CASSISALPGSITDTQYF.

The rearrangement joins TRBV9 to TRBJ2-1, with D maybe TRBD2 (6 bases). The ends were cut back, 0 bases at V and 9 bases at J, with 16 bases in the middle. In germline, CDR1 is SGDLS, CDR2 YYNGEE. The CDR3 loop spans 15 amino acids. As DNA, the CDR3 is TGTGCCAGCAGCGTAGGGGACTCCTCCCTCGGTGAGCAGTTCTTC. Its translation: CASSVGDSSLGEQFF.

The chain employs TRBV7-3 and TRBJ2-6; D possibly corresponds to TRBD1 (5 bases). Germline values: CDR1 SGHTA, CDR2 FQGTGA. Trimming removed 7 bases from V and 2 bases from J, with 9 bases in between. CDR3 size: 14 residues. For the CDR3, the DNA is TGTGCCAGCACCCCAGGGACTGGGGCCAACGTCCTGACTTTC. Translated, it gives CASTPGTGANVLTF.

This chain uses TRBV5-6 with TRBJ1-5; weak D call: TRBD1 (6 bases). Germline-derived CDR1 and CDR2 are SGHDT and YYEEEE. This CDR3 contains 15 residues. V lost 2 bases, J lost 6 bases, and 15 bases lay in between. CDR3 sequence: CASSFTGKGGQPQHF. For the CDR3, the DNA is TGTGCCAGCAGCTTCACAGGGAAAGGAGGTCAGCCCCAGCATTTT.

The chain employs TRBV14 and TRBJ1-5; D is uncertain. The CDR3 is 17 amino acids. V lost 0 bases, J lost 0 bases, and 12 bases lay in between. Germline V gene data show CDR1 as SGHDN and CDR2 as FVKESK. The CDR3 DNA follows: TGTGCCAGCAGCCAAGAGCGAGCACTTTATAGCAATCAGCCCCAGCATTTT. Residues: CASSQERALYSNQPQHF.

The chain uses TRBV30 and TRBJ2-4; 7 bases match TRBD1. Germline V gives CDR1 GTSNPN, CDR2 SVGIG (reference sequence). The CDR3 runs 15 residues. The junction had 11 bases not matched to a gene; V was cut back by 4 bases and J by 5 bases. The CDR3 here is CAWNKGQGVQNIQYF. The CDR3 DNA reads as TGTGCCTGGAACAAGGGGCAGGGGGTTCAAAACATTCAGTACTTC.

Only one count was recorded for this clone. J is TRBJ2-5 and V is TRBV4-1; 12 positions agree with TRBD2. CDR3 length: 18 residues. The ends lost 4 bases at V and 2 bases at J; junction bases unmatched: 11. CDR1 and CDR2 (germline): MGHRA, YSYEKL. CDR3 bases: TGCGCCAGCAGCCCAAGACCGGGACTAGCGGGTTGGCAAGAGACCCAGTACTTC. Translating gives CASSPRPGLAGWQETQYF.

This clone showed up just a few times. The chain uses TRBV11-1 and TRBJ2-5; D is possibly TRBD2 (6 bases). CDR1 is SGHAT, CDR2 FQDESV, per germline (reference sequence). Deletions cut 5 bases from V and 4 bases from J, with 11 bases between. The CDR3 is 13 amino acids. CDR3 in amino acids: CASSPGEAETQYF. For the CDR3, the DNA is TGTGCCAGCAGCCCGGGGGAGGCAGAGACCCAGTACTTC.